This T cell receptor beta chain was captured in a study of OX40 agonist ivuxolimab in advanced cancers. On the study more broadly: Every 2 weeks, patients got intravenous ivuxolimab at one of six dose levels (0.01-10 mg/kg). The mean age was roughly 60 years, ranging from about 20 to 85, with around four fifths of participants male.

This clone has just one count. Its cognate antigen is unknown. The assay was immunoSEQ multiplex PCR, and TCRdb's table has in-frame clones only and misses some. The data show under 90,000 clones, more than 85% seen once. Patients with autoimmune history or systemic immunosuppression were excluded. Study-level points and caveats: Fewer expanded clones were found on average in CD4+ than in CD8+ T cells.

The V segment lost 3 bases and the J segment 4 bases; nucleotides outside the gene matches: 3. Germline lookup yields CDR1 MDHEN and CDR2 SYDVKM. The CDR3 covers 14 residues. Source: CD4+ or CD8+ T cells sorted from blood, taken in a trial of the OX40 agonist ivuxolimab. The sequence came from an adult with an advanced solid tumor such as melanoma, head and neck, liver or kidney cancer. The chain joins TRBV28 to TRBJ2-3, with 8 bases aligning to TRBD1. CDR3 amino acids: CASSFRGRADTQYF. CDR3 in DNA: TGTGCCAGCAGTTTCAGGGGGCGCGCAGATACGCAGTATTTT. The whole variable domain, filled in from reference TRBV28 and TRBJ2-3, reads DVKVTQSSRYLVKRTGEKVFLECVQDMDHENMFWYRQDPGLGLRLIYFSYDVKMKEKGDIPEGYSVSREKKERFSLILESASTNQTSMYLCASSFRGRADTQYFGPGTRLTVL.